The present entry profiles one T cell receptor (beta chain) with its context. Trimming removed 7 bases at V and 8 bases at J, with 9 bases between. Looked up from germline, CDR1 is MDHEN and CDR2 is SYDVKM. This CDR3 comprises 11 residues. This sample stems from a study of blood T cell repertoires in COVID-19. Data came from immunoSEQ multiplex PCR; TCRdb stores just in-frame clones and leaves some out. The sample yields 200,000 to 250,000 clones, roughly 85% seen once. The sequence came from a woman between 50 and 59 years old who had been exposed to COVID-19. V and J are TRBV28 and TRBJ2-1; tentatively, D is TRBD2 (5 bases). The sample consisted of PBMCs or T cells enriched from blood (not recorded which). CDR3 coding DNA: TGTGCCAGCAACGGGGTCTATGAGCAGTTCTTC. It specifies CASNGVYEQFF.